This T cell receptor beta chain stems from a study of blood T cells in healthy people across ages. Notes on the study in general: Strong correlation linked observed beta diversity and percent naive T cells.

CDR3 length: 17 amino acids. Trimming took 4 bases from V and 3 from J; bases not matched to a gene: 11. Germline V CDR1 and CDR2: SGHRS, YFSETQ. In the case of this clonotype: The antigen remains undetermined.

The second PCR ran roughly 6 to 11 cycles with a sample-barcoded 5' primer and J-beta primers. TCRdb re-called the 5' RACE reads through MiXCR, storing one row per CDR3 protein. In the table there are over 950,000 distinct CDR3 sequences, 35% to 40% of which are singletons. The sequenced sample was blood. The receptor was isolated from a young man in good health. The chain joins TRBV5-1 to TRBJ2-3, with 10 nucleotides matching TRBD1. CDR3 amino acids: CASSAKTGGAFTDTQYF. The CDR3 nucleotides are TGCGCCAGCAGCGCAAAGACAGGGGGCGCCTTTACAGATACGCAGTATTTT.